The 21 T cell receptor beta chains below come from one sample, sequenced in a study of CD4 T cells in relation to SARS-CoV-2 and coronaviruses. Before the COVID-19 pandemic, during about 2010-2018, CD4+ T cells were taken from unexposed donors. Produced via immunoSEQ multiplex PCR; TCRdb's table is partial and in-frame only. This sample has around 69,000 clones; about 95% occur once, and the top ten carry over 0.11%. Sequenced input: naive CD4+ T cells from PBMCs. Subset meaning: naive CD4+ T cells isolated by negative enrichment. The receptor set was obtained from a human donor in good health.

This sequence joins TRBV5-6 and TRBJ2-1; possibly TRBD2 for D (6 bases). This CDR3 is built from 15 residues. With 2 bases removed from V and 5 bases from J, the gap between germline ends came to 14 bases. Germline values: CDR1 SGHDT, CDR2 YYEEEE. In DNA form, the CDR3 reads TGTGCCAGCAGCTTAGGGCTAGCGCGAAACAATGAGCAGTTCTTC. Translated: CASSLGLARNNEQFF.

The DNA for the CDR3 is TGTGCCAGCAGTTATACAGGGGCTAAATATTCACAAGTGCAGTTCTTC. Amino acids: CASSYTGAKYSQVQFF. V gene TRBV7-8 combines with J gene TRBJ2-1; 7 bases match TRBD1. The germline V gene has CDR1 SGHVS and CDR2 FQNEAQ. There are 16 residues in the CDR3. V shed 6 bases, J shed 12 bases, and the junction held 20 bases outside the gene matches.

The chain links TRBV18 to TRBJ2-7, with 10 bases lining up with TRBD2. The CDR3 extends over 17 amino acids. The trim removed 3 bases at V and 0 bases at J, leaving 8 bases unmatched. The germline V gene has CDR1 KGHSH and CDR2 LQKENI. The CDR3 here is CASSPTLAGGASYEQYF. The CDR3, as DNA: TGTGCCAGCTCACCTACTTTAGCGGGAGGCGCCTCCTACGAGCAGTACTTC. Full variable domain (missing parts from reference TRBV18 and TRBJ2-7): NAGVMQNPRHLVRRRGQEARLRCSPMKGHSHVYWYRQLPEEGLKFMVYLQKENIIDESGMPKERFSAEFPKEGPSILRIQQVVRGDSAAYFCASSPTLAGGASYEQYFGPGTRLTVT.

Written as DNA, the CDR3 is TGCGCCAGCAGTCATTTGATCGGAGGTTCACCCCTCCACTTT. Translating gives CASSHLIGGSPLHF. The rearrangement uses TRBV23-1 and TRBJ1-6; D ambiguous. TRBV23-1 is marked as an open reading frame, function uncertain. V gave up 3 bases and J gave up 9 bases, with 12 bases separating them. The CDR3 length is 14 residues.

V and J are TRBV28 and TRBJ2-2, with 10 bases fitting TRBD1. This CDR3 region has 21 residues. Germline CDR1 is MDHEN and CDR2 is SYDVKM. The V segment lost 5 bases and the J segment 1 base; nucleotides outside the gene matches: 19. CDR3 amino acids: CASSGPTGGANPSLNTGELFF. In nucleotides, the CDR3 is TGTGCCAGCAGTGGACCGACAGGGGGCGCGAATCCCTCCCTGAACACCGGGGAGCTGTTTTTT.

A single count supports this clone. This chain connects TRBV19 to TRBJ2-7; D gene unclear. Trimming took off 6 bases at V and 4 bases at J, with 13 bases between the two ends. The germline gives CDR1 LNHDA, CDR2 SQIVND (reference sequence). The CDR3 contains 13 residues. CDR3 sequence (DNA): TGTGCCAGTAGCCTCCTCGGAATGTACGAGCAGTACTTC. Its protein product is CASSLLGMYEQYF. Full variable domain (remainder filled in from reference TRBV19 and TRBJ2-7): DGGITQSPKYLFRKEGQNVTLSCEQNLNHDAMYWYRQDPGQGLRLIYYSQIVNDFQKGDIAEGYSVSREKKESFPLTVTSAQKNPTAFYLCASSLLGMYEQYFGPGTRLTVT.

CDR3 residues: CASSPLGFYTF. The CDR3 DNA follows: TGTGCCAGCAGCCCCTTGGGGTTCTACACCTTC. This chain links TRBV5-8 with TRBJ1-2; no firm D call. V shed 4 bases and J shed 10 bases, with 11 bases lying between them. This CDR3 contains 11 residues. Germline CDR1 and CDR2: SGHTS and YDEGEE.

This rearrangement joins TRBV28 to TRBJ1-5; weak D call: TRBD1 (6 bases). With 3 bases removed from V and 2 bases from J, the gap between germline ends came to 17 bases. The germline CDR1 and CDR2 sequences are MDHEN and SYDVKM. The CDR3 has 17 residues. DNA for the CDR3: TGTGCCAGCAGTTTCGTACGGACAGCCATTCGCAATCAGCCCCAGCATTTT. It encodes CASSFVRTAIRNQPQHF.

The J gene is TRBJ1-2, the V gene TRBV7-8; a possible D gene is TRBD1 (6 bases). With 3 bases removed from V and 0 bases from J, the gap between germline ends came to 8 bases. Looked up from germline, CDR1 is SGHVS and CDR2 is FQNEAQ. The CDR3 runs 14 residues. CDR3 DNA: TGTGCCAGCAGCTTGCAGGGGTCTAACTATGGCTACACCTTC. Its protein is CASSLQGSNYGYTF.

The chain combines TRBV28 with TRBJ2-3; D is unresolved. CDR3 length equals 11 residues. V was trimmed by 8 bases and J by 2 bases, leaving 5 bases between them. CDR1 is MDHEN and CDR2 is SYDVKM in the germline V gene. This CDR3 is CASGSTDTQYF. Here the CDR3 DNA reads TGTGCCAGCGGATCCACAGATACGCAGTATTTT.

The chain carries TRBV2 and TRBJ2-3, with D perhaps matching TRBD2 (5 bases). Germline CDR1 SNHLY, CDR2 FYNNEI. The CDR3 spans 13 residues. Trimming cost V 8 bases and J 2 bases, with 11 bases left between them. The CDR3 DNA reads as TGTGCCAGCCGTCGGAGGCCCACAGATACGCAGTATTTT. It translates to CASRRRPTDTQYF.

The V and J genes are TRBV18 and TRBJ1-5; TRBD1 aligns across 7 bases. CDR1 and CDR2 (germline): KGHSH, LQKENI. The CDR3 covers 18 residues. Trimming at V came to 2 bases and at J to 2 bases, leaving 12 bases not matched to a gene. In DNA form, the CDR3 reads TGTGCCAGCTCACCAACGACAGGGAACACAGATCGCAATCAGCCCCAGCATTTT. Amino acids: CASSPTTGNTDRNQPQHF. The full variable domain, in which reference TRBV18 and TRBJ1-5 provide the parts outside the CDR3, is NAGVMQNPRHLVRRRGQEARLRCSPMKGHSHVYWYRQLPEEGLKFMVYLQKENIIDESGMPKERFSAEFPKEGPSILRIQQVVRGDSAAYFCASSPTTGNTDRNQPQHFGDGTRLSIL.

This chain connects TRBV28 to TRBJ2-5, with 7 bases that match TRBD1. This CDR3 spans 14 amino acids. The V segment lost 4 bases and the J segment 2 bases; nucleotides outside the gene matches: 4. CDR1 and CDR2 (germline): MDHEN, SYDVKM. For the CDR3, the DNA is TGTGCCAGCAGTTGGGGGACAGTACAAGAGACCCAGTACTTC. Translated, it gives CASSWGTVQETQYF.

V gene TRBV28 combines with J gene TRBJ2-7; possibly TRBD1 for D (5 bases). Germline V gene sequence: CDR1 MDHEN, CDR2 SYDVKM. This CDR3 spans 14 amino acids. V was trimmed by 6 bases and J by 3 bases, leaving 15 bases between them. The CDR3 nucleotides read TGTGCCAGCAGCACGACAGAGACCCTCTACGAGCAGTACTTC. It encodes CASSTTETLYEQYF.

The chain carries TRBV27 and TRBJ2-3, with D unresolved. Germline V gives CDR1 MNHEY, CDR2 SMNVEV (reference sequence). V shed 6 bases and J shed 1 base, with 2 bases lying between them. This CDR3 contains 11 residues. The CDR3 DNA reads as TGTGCCAGCAGGCGCACAGATACGCAGTATTTT. Its protein is CASRRTDTQYF.

V gene TRBV7-2 combines with J gene TRBJ1-5; D might be TRBD1 (5 bases). Trimming removed 2 bases from V and 7 bases from J, with 12 bases in between. Germline values: CDR1 SGHTA, CDR2 FQGNSA. This CDR3 comprises 14 residues. The CDR3 nucleotides are TGTGCCAGCAGCTTAATAGGGGCTCGGCAGCCCCAGCATTTT. Its protein product is CASSLIGARQPQHF.

In its sample, this clone was seen once. V gene TRBV3-1 (or the pseudogene TRBV3-2) combines with J gene TRBJ2-6; 7 bases fit TRBD1. Germline V gene data show CDR1 as LGHDT and CDR2 as YNNKEL (reference sequence). V shed 10 bases, J shed 0 bases, and the junction held 6 bases outside the gene matches. This CDR3 contains 15 residues. The CDR3 nucleotides are TGTGCCACCGAAGACAGGGACTCTGGGGCCAACGTCCTGACTTTC. Protein sequence: CATEDRDSGANVLTF.

The chain joins TRBV10-1 to TRBJ2-7; TRBD1 might be the D (7 bases). Germline CDR1 is WNHNN and CDR2 is SYGVQD (reference sequence). V was trimmed by 10 bases and J by 6 bases, leaving 16 bases between them. The CDR3 length is 12 residues. The CDR3 DNA reads as TGCGCCACGAGCGGAGGGGGCTCCGAGCAGTACTTC. This sequence encodes CATSGGGSEQYF.

The chain has TRBV7-9 and TRBJ1-6, with TRBD1 matching over 7 bases. The CDR3 spans 14 residues. V lost 4 bases, J lost 9 bases, and 6 bases stayed unmatched. The germline V gene encodes CDR1 SEHNR and CDR2 FQNEAQ (reference sequence). DNA of the CDR3: TGTGCCAGCAGCTCCGGACAGGAGGGTTCACCCCTCCACTTT. Its protein is CASSSGQEGSPLHF.

The rearrangement joins TRBV5-6 to TRBJ2-7; 7 bases match TRBD1. The CDR3 runs 14 residues. V lost 5 bases to trimming and J lost 10 bases; unmatched junction nucleotides: 15. Germline assignment: CDR1 SGHDT and CDR2 YYEEEE. The CDR3 protein is CASRRRRSGTVQYF. CDR3 DNA: TGTGCCAGCAGGAGACGAAGGTCAGGGACAGTCCAGTACTTC.

This clone was counted only a few times. The chain has TRBV20-1 and TRBJ1-2, with no clear D. CDR3 length: 10 amino acids. Germline assignment: CDR1 DFQATT and CDR2 SNEGSKA (reference sequence). V dropped 6 bases and J dropped 6 bases, with 8 bases sitting between them. The CDR3 nucleotides read TGCAGTGCCGGTGGAGATGGCTACACCTTC. It is translated as CSAGGDGYTF.